This T cell receptor beta chain stems from a study of cytomegalovirus exposure and HLA in healthy donors. With respect to this clone: What it recognizes is unknown.

Measured with immunoSEQ multiplex PCR; TCRdb has only the in-frame clones, and not every one. This table holds 150,000 to 180,000 clones, approximately 86% found once. The V gene's germline CDR1 is MDHEN and CDR2 SYDVKM. Germline trimming cut 6 bases from V and 0 bases from J; bases unmatched to any gene: 4. This CDR3 has 15 residues. Overall study findings and caveats: Rarity characterized most TCR sequences, yet some public TCRs appeared in many donors.

This sequence joins TRBV28 and TRBJ1-3; 8 bases are a match to TRBD1. The clonotype comes from a human donor in good health. Sequenced material: PBMCs. The CDR3 protein is CASRGQGLSGNTIYF. In DNA form, the CDR3 reads TGTGCCAGCAGAGGACAGGGACTCTCTGGAAACACCATATATTTT.